These T cell receptor beta chains were read from a single sample in a study of T cell clones after liver transplantation. Assay used: immunoSEQ multiplex PCR; TCRdb lists only in-frame clones, some missing. The repertoire holds around 110,000 clones, with 90% as singletons. Sequences were derived from CD4+ T cells from blood, sampled 12 months after liver transplant. These receptor sequences come from a human patient who received a liver transplant. Some T cells may be supplied by the graft donor. The CDR3 runs from the conserved cysteine through the conserved F or W. The D gene is left open where the match is weak. Some rows mark clone size as missing; the rest say once, few, many or name a class of expanded clone.

TGCAGCGTCCGACTAGCGGGCGTCTACGAGCAGTACTTC	CSVRLAGVYEQYF	.	TRBV29-1	TRBD2	TRBJ2-7
TGTGCCAGCAGCTTGCTACTAGCGGGAGTACGGTCCACCGGGGAGCTGTTTTTT	CASSLLLAGVRSTGELFF	.	TRBV7-6	TRBD2	TRBJ2-2
TGCGCCAGCAGCTTGGTTCCAGGGGGCGAGCAGTACTTC	CASSLVPGGEQYF	.	TRBV5-1	TRBD1	TRBJ2-7
TGTGCCAGCAGGGCCGGGACAGGGGGCTTAAGTGAGCAGTTCTTC	CASRAGTGGLSEQFF	.	TRBV27	TRBD1	TRBJ2-1
TGTGCCAGCAGTTACCAAAACGCGGGGTCCTATGGCTACACCTTC	CASSYQNAGSYGYTF	once	TRBV6-5	.	TRBJ1-2
TGCGCCAGCAGCCAAGTCACCGGGAGGCGGAGCTCCTACGAGCAGTACTTC	CASSQVTGRRSSYEQYF	.	TRBV4-1	TRBD2	TRBJ2-7
TGTGCCAGCAGCCCTCGGGGGGGGCGCTTGGACTATGGCTACACCTTC	CASSPRGGRLDYGYTF	many	TRBV9	.	TRBJ1-2
TGTGCCTCTATGGGACTAGGCTCCTACGAGCAGTACTTC	CASMGLGSYEQYF	.	TRBV7-2	TRBD2	TRBJ2-7
TGTGCCAGCAGTCACCGATCCGGGGGGAACACTGAAGCTTTCTTT	CASSHRSGGNTEAFF	.	TRBV28	.	TRBJ1-1
TGTGCCTGGAGCCAAAGGGGAGCGGGAAACAGAGAGACCCAGTACTTC	CAWSQRGAGNRETQYF	.	TRBV30	TRBD2	TRBJ2-5
TGCGCCAGCGGCCGGGACCCAACCGGGGAGCTGTTTTTT	CASGRDPTGELFF	few	TRBV5-1	.	TRBJ2-2
TGTGCCAGCAGCTCTGGACTGACTACGCAGTATTTT	CASSSGLTTQYF	.	TRBV11-3	.	TRBJ2-3
TGTGCCAGCAGCTTCGCAGGCAGGAACACCGGGGAGCTGTTTTTT	CASSFAGRNTGELFF	.	TRBV5-6	.	TRBJ2-2
TGTGCCACCAGCAGGGCAGGGGCGGGCCAAGAGACCCAGTACTTC	CATSRAGAGQETQYF	.	TRBV15	.	TRBJ2-5
TGTGCCAGCAGTGAACGTGGTACGACTAGCGGGAGGAGGTCCTACAATGAGCAGTTCTTC	CASSERGTTSGRRSYNEQFF	.	TRBV6-1	TRBD2	TRBJ2-1
TGTGCCACCAGCAGATTAAAAGGACAAGCCAGGACTGAAGCTTTCTTT	CATSRLKGQARTEAFF	.	TRBV15	.	TRBJ1-1
TGTGCCAGCAGTACGGACTCCTACAATGAGCAGTTCTTC	CASSTDSYNEQFF	.	TRBV6-6	.	TRBJ2-1
TGTGCCAGCAGCTTGTGGGGGGGAACGACCTACAATGAGCAGTTCTTC	CASSLWGGTTYNEQFF	once	TRBV11-3	TRBD2	TRBJ2-1
TGCGCCAGCAGTAAATCAGACTCCCCGGACTACAATGAGCAGTTCTTC	CASSKSDSPDYNEQFF	.	TRBV10-1	.	TRBJ2-1
TGTGCCAGTAGTATAAGGCCCACAGCGAACACTGAAGCTTTCTTT	CASSIRPTANTEAFF	.	TRBV19	.	TRBJ1-1
TGTGCCAGTAGTCTGGCTAGGGAAAAACTGTTTTTT	CASSLAREKLFF	.	TRBV19	.	TRBJ1-4
TGTGCCACCAGCAGAGGGACAGGCCCTTTGAACACCATATATTTT	CATSRGTGPLNTIYF	.	TRBV15	TRBD1	TRBJ1-3
TGTGCCAGCAGTTTAATTCCAGGGGCTAATGAAAAACTGTTTTTT	CASSLIPGANEKLFF	.	TRBV27	.	TRBJ1-4
TGTGCCAGCAGCCCCGGTCAAGAGACCCAGTACTTC	CASSPGQETQYF	.	TRBV7-9	.	TRBJ2-5
TGTGCCAGTAGTAAAGTAGGGGGCCTCCTTGCAACTAATGAAAAACTGTTTTTT	CASSKVGGLLATNEKLFF	.	TRBV19	TRBD1	TRBJ1-4
TGTGCCAGCAGTGATGTTATTTCGGGGGTCGAGCAGTACTTC	CASSDVISGVEQYF	.	TRBV2	.	TRBJ2-7
TGTGCCAGCAGCCCTCAGCAAGGGTTGGGCACTGAAGCTTTCTTT	CASSPQQGLGTEAFF	few	TRBV9	.	TRBJ1-1
TGCGCCAGCAGCTTCCGGGAGGCGGACACCGGGGAGCTGTTTTTT	CASSFREADTGELFF	.	TRBV5-1	TRBD2	TRBJ2-2
TGCGCCAGCAGCTTGGACGGTCAGGTTCATCAGCCCCAGCATTTT	CASSLDGQVHQPQHF	.	TRBV5-1	.	TRBJ1-5
TGTGCCACCAGCAGAGACCAGCACGCAACTAATGAAAAACTGTTTTTT	CATSRDQHATNEKLFF	.	TRBV15	.	TRBJ1-4
TGTGCCAGCACCCAGCAGGGGCCGACCGCCGAGCAGTACTTC	CASTQQGPTAEQYF	many	TRBV2	.	TRBJ2-7
TGTGCCAGCACACTAGCGGGAGTGGATGAGCAGTTCTTC	CASTLAGVDEQFF	.	TRBV2	TRBD2	TRBJ2-1
TGTGCCATCAGTGAGTCAGGCCCCTACACCTTC	CAISESGPYTF	.	TRBV10-3	.	TRBJ1-2
TGTGCCAGCAGTGAGTGGCTAGCGGGAGGACGTGAGCAGTTCTTC	CASSEWLAGGREQFF	once	TRBV25-1	TRBD2	TRBJ2-1
TGTGCCAGCAGCCAGAGGGGGGCTGGGACTGAAGCTTTCTTT	CASSQRGAGTEAFF	.	TRBV14	.	TRBJ1-1
TGCGCCAGCAGAGCTAGCATAATAACACATGAGCAGTTCTTC	CASRASIITHEQFF	.	TRBV5-1	.	TRBJ2-1
TGTGCCAGCTCTCAAGACACCGGGGAGCTGTTTTTT	CASSQDTGELFF	.	TRBV18	.	TRBJ2-2
TGTGCCAGCAGCTTAGACAGGGGAAGAGAAGGCTACACCTTC	CASSLDRGREGYTF	.	TRBV5-4	TRBD1	TRBJ1-2
TGTGCCAGCACCAAGTCGGGAACTAGCGGGAGAAATGAGCAGTTCTTC	CASTKSGTSGRNEQFF	once	TRBV7-2	TRBD2	TRBJ2-1
TGTGCCAGCAGCGTAGGCGGCGGGAGGGCCTACGAGCAGTACTTC	CASSVGGGRAYEQYF	.	TRBV9	TRBD2	TRBJ2-7
TGTGCCAGCAGGGCTCGGACTAGCGGTAACTACGAGCAGTACTTC	CASRARTSGNYEQYF	.	TRBV2	TRBD2	TRBJ2-7
TGTGCCAGCAGCTCTGGGTACGAGCAGTACTTC	CASSSGYEQYF	.	TRBV11-3	.	TRBJ2-7
TGCAGCGTTGGACAGGTCGGCAATGAGCAGTTCTTC	CSVGQVGNEQFF	.	TRBV29-1	.	TRBJ2-1
TGTGCCAGCAGCCCAACCGTCGAGCTCCTAAGGTACGAGCAGTACTTC	CASSPTVELLRYEQYF	.	TRBV11-1	.	TRBJ2-7
TGTGCCAGCAGTTATACGGGAGACTATGGCTACACCTTC	CASSYTGDYGYTF	.	TRBV6-5	.	TRBJ1-2
TGTGCCAGCAGCTTACGACTAGCGGCTAGCACAGATACGCAGTATTTT	CASSLRLAASTDTQYF	.	TRBV7-9	TRBD2	TRBJ2-3
TGTGCCAGCAGTGAAGGCGCCGGGACAGCCTATGGCTACACCTTC	CASSEGAGTAYGYTF	few	TRBV2	TRBD1	TRBJ1-2
TGTGCCAGTAGTACACACAGGGCTGAAAAACTGTTTTTT	CASSTHRAEKLFF	.	TRBV19	.	TRBJ1-4
TGTGCCAGCAGTTTTCGGCGCACAGATACGCAGTATTTT	CASSFRRTDTQYF	.	TRBV27	.	TRBJ2-3
TGTGCCAGCAGCAGCAGTAATTCACCCCTCCACTTT	CASSSSNSPLHF	.	TRBV9	.	TRBJ1-6
TGTGCCAGCAGCTTTGGAACTAGCGGAATATACAATGAGCAGTTCTTC	CASSFGTSGIYNEQFF	.	TRBV11-3	TRBD2	TRBJ2-1
TGTGCCAGCACCCCTCGGGGGACACCACCTTACGAGCAGTACTTC	CASTPRGTPPYEQYF	.	TRBV2	.	TRBJ2-7
TGTGCCAGCAGCTACCTTCGGGGGACCTACAATGAGCAGTTCTTC	CASSYLRGTYNEQFF	.	TRBV6-5	.	TRBJ2-1